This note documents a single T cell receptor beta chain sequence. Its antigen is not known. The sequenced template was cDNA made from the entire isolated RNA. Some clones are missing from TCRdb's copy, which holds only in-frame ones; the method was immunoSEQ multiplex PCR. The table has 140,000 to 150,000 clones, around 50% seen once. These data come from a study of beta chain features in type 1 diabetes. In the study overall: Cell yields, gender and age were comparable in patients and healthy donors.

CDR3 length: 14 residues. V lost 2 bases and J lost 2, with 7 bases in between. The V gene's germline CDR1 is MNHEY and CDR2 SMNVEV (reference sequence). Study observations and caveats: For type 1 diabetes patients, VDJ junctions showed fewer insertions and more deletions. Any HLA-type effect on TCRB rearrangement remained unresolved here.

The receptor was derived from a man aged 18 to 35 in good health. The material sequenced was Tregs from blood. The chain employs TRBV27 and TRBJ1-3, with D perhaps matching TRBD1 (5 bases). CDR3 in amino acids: CASSLRGPGNTIYF. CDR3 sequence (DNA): TGTGCCAGCAGTTTAAGGGGTCCTGGAAACACCATATATTTT.